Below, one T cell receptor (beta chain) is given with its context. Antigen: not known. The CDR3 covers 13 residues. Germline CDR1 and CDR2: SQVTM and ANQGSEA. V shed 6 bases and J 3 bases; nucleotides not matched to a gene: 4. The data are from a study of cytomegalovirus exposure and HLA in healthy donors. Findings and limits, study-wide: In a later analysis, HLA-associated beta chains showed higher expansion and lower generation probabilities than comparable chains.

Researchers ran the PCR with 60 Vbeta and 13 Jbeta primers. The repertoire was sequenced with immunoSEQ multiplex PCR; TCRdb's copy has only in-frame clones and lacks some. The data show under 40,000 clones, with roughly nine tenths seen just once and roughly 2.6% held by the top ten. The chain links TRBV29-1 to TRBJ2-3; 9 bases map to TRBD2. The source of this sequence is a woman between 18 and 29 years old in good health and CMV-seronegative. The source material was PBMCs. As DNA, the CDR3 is TGCAGCGTGAAAACTAGCGGGACAGATACGCAGTATTTT. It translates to CSVKTSGTDTQYF.